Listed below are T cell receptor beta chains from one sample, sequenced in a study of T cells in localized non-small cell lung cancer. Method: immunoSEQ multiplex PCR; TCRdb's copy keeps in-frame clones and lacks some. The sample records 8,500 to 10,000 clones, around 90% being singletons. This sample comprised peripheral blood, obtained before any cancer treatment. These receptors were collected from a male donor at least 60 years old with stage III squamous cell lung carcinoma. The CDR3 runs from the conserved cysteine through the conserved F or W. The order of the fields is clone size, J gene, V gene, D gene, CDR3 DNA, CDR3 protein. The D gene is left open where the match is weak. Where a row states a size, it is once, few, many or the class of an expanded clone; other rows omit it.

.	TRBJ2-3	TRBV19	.	TGTGCCAGTAGTATATCGAGGGGGACACACGTGGATACGCAGTATTTT	CASSISRGTHVDTQYF
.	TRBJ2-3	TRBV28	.	TGTGCCAGCAGTTCTGATACAGGGATCAAAGAGGACACAGATACGCAGTATTTT	CASSSDTGIKEDTDTQYF
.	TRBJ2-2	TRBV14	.	TGTGCCAGCAGCCAAGGACGGATCTCAACGAAAGAGGAGCTGTTTTTT	CASSQGRISTKEELFF
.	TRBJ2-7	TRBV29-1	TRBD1	TGCAGCGTTGGGAACAGGGGGGACGAGCAGTACTTC	CSVGNRGDEQYF
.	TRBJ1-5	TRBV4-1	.	TGCGCCAGCAGCCAAGATTGGGGGGCCGTCGATAGCAATCAGCCCCAGCATTTT	CASSQDWGAVDSNQPQHF
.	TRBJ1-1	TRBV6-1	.	TGTGCCAGCAGTGAAGCAGCACGGCGAGGTGAAGCTTTCTTT	CASSEAARRGEAFF
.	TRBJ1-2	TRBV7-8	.	TGTGCCAGCAGCTTAGGGGCCCACGGCCCGAGTGGCTACACCTTC	CASSLGAHGPSGYTF
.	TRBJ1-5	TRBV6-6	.	TGTGCCAGCAGTACTTCTGGAAATCAGCCCCAGCATTTT	CASSTSGNQPQHF
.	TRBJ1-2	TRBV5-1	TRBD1	TGCGCCAGCAGCTTGGCCTGGACAGGGGGCGCGTCGGGTTATTATGGCTACACCTTC	CASSLAWTGGASGYYGYTF
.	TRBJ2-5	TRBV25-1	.	TGTGCCAGCAGTGAAAGATTCGGGTGGAGGGGAGAGACCCAGTACTTC	CASSERFGWRGETQYF
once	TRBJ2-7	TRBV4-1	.	TGCGCCAGCAGCCGGGGATTAAGTGTGCCCTACGAGCAGTACTTC	CASSRGLSVPYEQYF
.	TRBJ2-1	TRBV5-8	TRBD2	TGTGCCAGCAGCTCCGGGACTAGCGGGGGGGCCCATGAGCAGTTCTTC	CASSSGTSGGAHEQFF
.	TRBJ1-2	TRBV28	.	TGTGCCAGCAGCCGAATAACCGGGACTAACTATGGCTACACCTTC	CASSRITGTNYGYTF
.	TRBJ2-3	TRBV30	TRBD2	TGTGCCTGGAGTAAGGCGGGGGGGCCCGCTGGCACAGATACGCAGTATTTT	CAWSKAGGPAGTDTQYF
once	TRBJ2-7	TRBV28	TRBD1	TGTGCCGTAACCGGGACAGCCTACGAGCAGTACTTC	CAVTGTAYEQYF
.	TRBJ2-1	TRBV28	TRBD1	TGTGCCAGCAGTTTCCGGGACAGGGTCTACAATGAGCAGTTCTTC	CASSFRDRVYNEQFF
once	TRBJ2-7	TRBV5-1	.	TGCGCCAGCAGCTTAGCGGCGTCCTACGAGCAGTACTTC	CASSLAASYEQYF
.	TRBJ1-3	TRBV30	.	TGTGCCTGGAGTGTACTTGAGCGGGGGGCTAGATTT	CAWSVLERGARF
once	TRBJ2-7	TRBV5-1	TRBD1	TGCGCCAGCAACCGTGAGGGACAGGTCGCCTACGAGCAGTACTTC	CASNREGQVAYEQYF
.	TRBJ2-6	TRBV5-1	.	TGCGCCAGCAGCTTGGCCGATCGGAGGCCTGGGGCCAACGTCCTGACTTTC	CASSLADRRPGANVLTF
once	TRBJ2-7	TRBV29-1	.	TGCAGCGTGGGGATTTCCTACGAGCAGTACTTC	CSVGISYEQYF
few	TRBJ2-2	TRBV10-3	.	TGTGCCATCAGTGAGAGTTTCGAGGCCGGGGAGCTGTTTTTT	CAISESFEAGELFF
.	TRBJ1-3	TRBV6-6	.	TGTGCCAGCAGACCCCGGACATCCAACACCATATATTTT	CASRPRTSNTIYF
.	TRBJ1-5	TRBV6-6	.	TGTGCCAGCACCTCGGGTTTTGGCAATCAGCCCCAGCATTTT	CASTSGFGNQPQHF
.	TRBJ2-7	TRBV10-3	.	TGTGCCATCAGTGAGTTCTTTCGTACTTCCCCCCTGGACGAGCAGTACTTC	CAISEFFRTSPLDEQYF
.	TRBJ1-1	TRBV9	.	TGTGCCAGCAGCGTAGAGGGAGTAGGTACTGAAGCTTTCTTT	CASSVEGVGTEAFF
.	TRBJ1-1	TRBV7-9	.	TGTGCCAGCAGCTCGGGGTATCGAGGGGCGCCGGGGTTCACTGAAGCTTTCTTT	CASSSGYRGAPGFTEAFF
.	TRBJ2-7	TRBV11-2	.	TGTGCCAGCAGCTTAGATAGATCCAACTCCTACGAGCAGTACTTC	CASSLDRSNSYEQYF
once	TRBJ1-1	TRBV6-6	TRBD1	TGTGCCAGCAGTACAGGGGGGGTGAGCACTGAAGCTTTCTTT	CASSTGGVSTEAFF
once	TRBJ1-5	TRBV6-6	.	TGTGCCAGCAGTTACTCGAGCAGCGCCAATCAGCCCCAGCATTTT	CASSYSSSANQPQHF
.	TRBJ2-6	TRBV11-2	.	TGTGCCAGCAGCCGTAGCTCTGGGGCCAACGTCCTGACTTTC	CASSRSSGANVLTF
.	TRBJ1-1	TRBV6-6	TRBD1	TGTGCCAGCAGTGCCAGGGACAGGGTGAACACTGAAGCTTTCTTT	CASSARDRVNTEAFF
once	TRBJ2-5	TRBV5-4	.	TGTGCCAGCGGCCGGACAGAACAAGAGACCCAGTACTTC	CASGRTEQETQYF
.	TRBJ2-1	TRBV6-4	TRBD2	TGTGCCAGCAGTGTTGAAGGACTAGCGGGGGTAAATGAGCAGTTCTTC	CASSVEGLAGVNEQFF
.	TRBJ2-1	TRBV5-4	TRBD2	TGTGCCAGCAGCTTGGGGACTAGCGGACCCAATGAGCAGTTCTTC	CASSLGTSGPNEQFF
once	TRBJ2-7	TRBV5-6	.	TGTGCCAGCAGCTTGGGGCGGGGTAGCTCCTACGAGCAGTACTTC	CASSLGRGSSYEQYF
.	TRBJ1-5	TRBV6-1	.	TGTGCCAGCAGTGAATGGGATAGCAATCAGCCCCAGCATTTT	CASSEWDSNQPQHF
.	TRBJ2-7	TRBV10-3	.	TGTGCCATCAGTGACCCCGGGACTGGGAACTACGAGCAGTACTTC	CAISDPGTGNYEQYF
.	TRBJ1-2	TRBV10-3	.	TGTGCCATCAGTGAGGGGGGAAGTGGCTACACCTTC	CAISEGGSGYTF
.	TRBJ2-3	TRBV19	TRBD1	TGTGCCAGTAGTGCGCGACAGGGATCCCAAGCCACAGATACGCAGTATTTT	CASSARQGSQATDTQYF
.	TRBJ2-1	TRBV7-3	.	TGTGCCAGCAGCCAAGGAAATGAGCAGTTCTTC	CASSQGNEQFF
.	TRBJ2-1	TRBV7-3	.	TGTGCCAGCAGCCCCAGTTTGGTGGGGAATGAGCAGTTCTTC	CASSPSLVGNEQFF
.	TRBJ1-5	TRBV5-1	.	TGCGCCAGCGCCCCGGACAGTTTAGGAAATCAGCCCCAGCATTTT	CASAPDSLGNQPQHF
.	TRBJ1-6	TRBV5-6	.	TGTGCCAGCAGCTTGGACGGGGTTTATTCACCCCTCCACTTT	CASSLDGVYSPLHF
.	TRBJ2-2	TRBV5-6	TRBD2	TGTGCCAGCACCTACCGCGGGGGGATTGGTACCGGGGAGCTGTTTTTT	CASTYRGGIGTGELFF
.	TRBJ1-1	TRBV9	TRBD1	TGTGCCAGCAGCGATACAGGGGGCGCGGGAGACACTGAAGCTTTCTTT	CASSDTGGAGDTEAFF
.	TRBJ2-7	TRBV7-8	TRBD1	TGTGCCAGCAGCTTGGGACAGGGGCTGAACGAGCAGTACTTC	CASSLGQGLNEQYF